The clone carrying this T cell receptor (beta chain) has a count of ten or more. Antigen: not known. This entry comes from a study of early T cells in non-severe SARS-CoV-2 infection. Study background: Chains from this unsorted whole-blood bulk RNA could not be paired. Study-level points and caveats: VDJdb-based annotation leaned toward anti-spike CD8 responses and missed private and CD4 specificities.

The CDR3 loop spans 16 amino acids. V lost 5 bases and J lost 10, with 21 bases in between. Attachment of unique molecular identifiers was made to individual cDNA molecules. TCRdb analysed the 5' RACE reads with MiXCR anew, one entry per CDR3 protein. The data contain 60,000 to 75,000 distinct CDR3 sequences, approximately 12% of them seen just once; the ten biggest clones take up 5% to 8%. The chain links TRBV6-7 to TRBJ1-6, with D tentatively TRBD1 (6 bases). TRBV6-7 has ORF status, its function being uncertain. This sequence originates from an adult who was a healthcare worker with PCR-confirmed SARS-CoV-2 infection or an uninfected control (not recorded which). Sequencing was done on a sample of whole blood. The CDR3: CASSLPRDRRQSPLHF. CDR3 DNA: TGTGCCAGCAGTCTACCCCGAGACAGGCGTCAGTCACCCCTCCACTTT.